This T cell receptor beta chain stems from a study of T cell changes during pregnancy in multiple sclerosis. CDR1 is MGHRA, CDR2 YSYEKL, per germline. The V and J ends lost 0 bases and 1 base respectively, with 15 bases between them. The CDR3 is 17 residues long. Here immunoSEQ multiplex PCR was the method, and the copy in TCRdb shows in-frame clones only, minus some. The data contain 90,000 to 120,000 clones, more than 80% of them singletons. The V gene is TRBV4-1, the J gene TRBJ2-5; D ambiguous. This sequence originates from a female donor with multiple sclerosis, enrolled in a pregnancy study. The input for sequencing was peripheral blood, taken in the second trimester of pregnancy. The CDR3 region is CASSQDPLLGRQETQYF. The CDR3 region has the DNA TGCGCCAGCAGCCAAGACCCCCTCCTGGGCCGCCAAGAGACCCAGTACTTC.